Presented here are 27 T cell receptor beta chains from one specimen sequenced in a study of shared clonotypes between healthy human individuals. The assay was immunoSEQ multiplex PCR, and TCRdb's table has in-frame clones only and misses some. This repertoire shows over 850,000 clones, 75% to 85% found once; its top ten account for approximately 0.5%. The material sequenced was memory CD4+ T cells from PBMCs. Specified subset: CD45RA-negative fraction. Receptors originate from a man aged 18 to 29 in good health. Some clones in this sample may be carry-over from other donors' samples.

The CDR3 loop is CATTAHADNEQFF. CDR3 DNA: TGTGCCACCACGGCACATGCGGACAATGAGCAGTTCTTC. This chain uses TRBV10-3 with TRBJ2-1; D uncertain. V lost 10 bases and J 5 bases, leaving 15 bases between the germline ends. The CDR3 runs 13 residues. Germline V lookup: CDR1 ENHRY, CDR2 SYGVKD.

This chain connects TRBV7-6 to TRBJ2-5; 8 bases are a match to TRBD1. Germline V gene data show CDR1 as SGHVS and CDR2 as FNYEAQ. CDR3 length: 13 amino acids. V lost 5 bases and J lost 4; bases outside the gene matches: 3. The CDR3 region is CASSRDRSETQYF. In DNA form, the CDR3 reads TGTGCCAGCAGCCGGGACAGGTCAGAGACCCAGTACTTC.

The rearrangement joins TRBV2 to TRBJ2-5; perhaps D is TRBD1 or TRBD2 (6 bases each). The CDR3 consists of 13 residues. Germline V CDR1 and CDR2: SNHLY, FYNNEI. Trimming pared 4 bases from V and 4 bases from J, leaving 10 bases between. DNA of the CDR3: TGTGCCAGCAGTGGTGAGGGGGGAGAGACCCAGTACTTC. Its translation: CASSGEGGETQYF.

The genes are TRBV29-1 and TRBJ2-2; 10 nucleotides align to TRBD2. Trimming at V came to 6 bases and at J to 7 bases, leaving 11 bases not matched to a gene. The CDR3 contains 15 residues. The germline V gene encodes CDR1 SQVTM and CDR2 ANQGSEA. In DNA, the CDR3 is TGCAGCGTGTCTATTCTAGCGGGAGCGGTCGGGGAGCTGTTTTTT. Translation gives CSVSILAGAVGELFF.

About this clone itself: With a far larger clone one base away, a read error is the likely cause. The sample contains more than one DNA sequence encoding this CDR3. In nucleotides, the CDR3 is TGTGCCAGCAGCTTGGAGAGCACAGATACGCAGTATTTT. Amino acid sequence: CASSLESTDTQYF. This chain connects TRBV7-9 to TRBJ2-3; no reliable D call. V lost 3 bases and J 0 bases, leaving 4 bases between the germline ends. CDR1 and CDR2 from the germline V gene are SEHNR and FQNEAQ (reference sequence). The CDR3 totals 13 residues.

The CDR3 here is CASSTTGGSFGELFF. CDR3 coding DNA: TGTGCCAGCAGCACGACAGGGGGAAGTTTCGGGGAGCTGTTTTTT. The chain links TRBV7-3 to TRBJ2-2; TRBD1 aligns across 9 bases. Trimming at V came to 5 bases and at J to 7 bases, leaving 8 bases not matched to a gene. The length of the CDR3 is 15 residues. Looked up from germline, CDR1 is SGHTA and CDR2 is FQGTGA.

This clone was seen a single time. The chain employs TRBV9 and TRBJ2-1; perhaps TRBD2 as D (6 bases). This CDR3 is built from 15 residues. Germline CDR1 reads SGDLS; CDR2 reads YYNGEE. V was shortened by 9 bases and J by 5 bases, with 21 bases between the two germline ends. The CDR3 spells CATPRLAEAHNEQFF. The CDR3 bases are TGTGCCACCCCCCGCTTAGCGGAGGCCCACAATGAGCAGTTCTTC.

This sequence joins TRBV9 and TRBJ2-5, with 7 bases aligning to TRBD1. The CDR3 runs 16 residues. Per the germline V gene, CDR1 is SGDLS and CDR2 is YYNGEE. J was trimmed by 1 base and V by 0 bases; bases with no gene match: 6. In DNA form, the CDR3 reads TGTGCCAGCAGCGTAGCTATCCGGGACAGCCAAGAGACCCAGTACTTC. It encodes CASSVAIRDSQETQYF.

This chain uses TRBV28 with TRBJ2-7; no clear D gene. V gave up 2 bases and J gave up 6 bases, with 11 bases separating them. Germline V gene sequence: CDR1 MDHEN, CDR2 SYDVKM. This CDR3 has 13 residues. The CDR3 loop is CASSLGNIGEQYF. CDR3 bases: TGTGCCAGCAGTTTAGGGAATATCGGCGAGCAGTACTTC.

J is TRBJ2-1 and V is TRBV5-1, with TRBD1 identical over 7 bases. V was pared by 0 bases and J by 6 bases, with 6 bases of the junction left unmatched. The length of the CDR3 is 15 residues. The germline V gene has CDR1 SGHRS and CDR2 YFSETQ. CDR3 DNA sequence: TGCGCCAGCAGCTTGGTACAGGGGTCACCCAATGAGCAGTTCTTC. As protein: CASSLVQGSPNEQFF.

The CDR3 loop reads CASSQTGAGTGELFF. The CDR3 coding sequence is TGTGCCAGCAGCCAAACAGGGGCGGGCACCGGGGAGCTGTTTTTT. V and J are TRBV11-3 and TRBJ2-2, with 7 bases fitting TRBD1. CDR1 is SGHNT and CDR2 is YENEEA in the germline V gene. There are 15 residues in the CDR3. With 5 bases clipped from V and 4 bases from J, the junction kept 7 bases outside the gene matches.

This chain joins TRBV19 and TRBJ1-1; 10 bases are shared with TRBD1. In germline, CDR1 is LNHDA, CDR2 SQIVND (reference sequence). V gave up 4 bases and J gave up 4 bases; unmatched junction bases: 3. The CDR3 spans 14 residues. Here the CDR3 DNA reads TGTGCCAGTAGTAAGACAGGGGGCCTCACTGAAGCTTTCTTT. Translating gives CASSKTGGLTEAFF.

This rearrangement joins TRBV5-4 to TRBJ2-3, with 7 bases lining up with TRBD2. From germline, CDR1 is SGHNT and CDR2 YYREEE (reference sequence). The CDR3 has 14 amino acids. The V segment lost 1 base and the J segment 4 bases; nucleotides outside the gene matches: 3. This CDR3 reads CASSLREAADTQYF. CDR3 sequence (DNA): TGTGCCAGCAGCTTGCGGGAGGCCGCAGATACGCAGTATTTT. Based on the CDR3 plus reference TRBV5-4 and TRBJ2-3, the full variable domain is ETGVTQSPTHLIKTRGQQVTLRCSSQSGHNTVSWYQQALGQGPQFIFQYYREEENGRGNFPPRFSGLQFPNYSSELNVNALELDDSALYLCASSLREAADTQYFGPGTRLTVL.

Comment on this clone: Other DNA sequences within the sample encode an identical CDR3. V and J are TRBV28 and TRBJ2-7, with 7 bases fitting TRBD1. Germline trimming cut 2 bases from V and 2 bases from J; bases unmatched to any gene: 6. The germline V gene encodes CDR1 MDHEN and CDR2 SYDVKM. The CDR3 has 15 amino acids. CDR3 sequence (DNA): TGTGCCAGCAGTTTACCCTGGACAGGAACCTACGAGCAGTACTTC. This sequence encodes CASSLPWTGTYEQYF. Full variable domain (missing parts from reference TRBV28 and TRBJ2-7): DVKVTQSSRYLVKRTGEKVFLECVQDMDHENMFWYRQDPGLGLRLIYFSYDVKMKEKGDIPEGYSVSREKKERFSLILESASTNQTSMYLCASSLPWTGTYEQYFGPGTRLTVT.

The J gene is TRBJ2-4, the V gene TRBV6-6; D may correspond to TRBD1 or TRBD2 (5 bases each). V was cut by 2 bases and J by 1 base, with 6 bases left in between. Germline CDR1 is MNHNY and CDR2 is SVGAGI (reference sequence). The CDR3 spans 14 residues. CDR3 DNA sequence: TGTGCCAGCAGTTACGGGGGTGCCAAAAACATTCAGTACTTC. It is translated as CASSYGGAKNIQYF.

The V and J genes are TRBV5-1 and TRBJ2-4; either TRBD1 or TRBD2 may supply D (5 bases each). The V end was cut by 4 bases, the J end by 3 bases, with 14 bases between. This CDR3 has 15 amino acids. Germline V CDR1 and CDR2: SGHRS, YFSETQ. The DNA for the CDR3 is TGCGCCAGCAGCCCGTGGGGGTCGGGCAAAAACATTCAGTACTTC. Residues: CASSPWGSGKNIQYF.

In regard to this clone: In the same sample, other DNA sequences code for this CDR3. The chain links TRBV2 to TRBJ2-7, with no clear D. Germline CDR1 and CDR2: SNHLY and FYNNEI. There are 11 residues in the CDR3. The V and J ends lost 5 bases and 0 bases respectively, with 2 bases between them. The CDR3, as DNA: TGTGCCAGCAGTTACTCCTACGAGCAGTACTTC. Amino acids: CASSYSYEQYF.

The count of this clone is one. The CDR3 spells CASTGLSFYNEQFF. The CDR3 DNA reads as TGTGCCAGCACTGGACTAAGTTTCTACAATGAGCAGTTCTTC. V is TRBV6-1 and J is TRBJ2-1; maybe TRBD2 (6 bases). The V and J ends lost 7 bases and 3 bases respectively, with 13 bases between them. CDR3 size: 14 residues. Germline CDR1 is MNHNS and CDR2 is SASEGT.

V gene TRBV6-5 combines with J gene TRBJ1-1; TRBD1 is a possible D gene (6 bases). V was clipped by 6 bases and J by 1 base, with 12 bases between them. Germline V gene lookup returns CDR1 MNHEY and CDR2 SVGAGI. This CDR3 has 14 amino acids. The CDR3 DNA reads TGTGCCAGCAGGCAGCCAGGGGCGAACACTGAAGCTTTCTTT. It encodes CASRQPGANTEAFF.

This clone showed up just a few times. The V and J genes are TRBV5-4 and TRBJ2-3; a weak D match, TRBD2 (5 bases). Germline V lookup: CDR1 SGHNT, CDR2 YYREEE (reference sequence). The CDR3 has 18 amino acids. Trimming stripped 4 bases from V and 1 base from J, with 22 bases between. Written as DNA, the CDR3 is TGTGCCAGCAGCCCAGCGGCCACCCGCCAGGCGGGCACAGATACGCAGTATTTT. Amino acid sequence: CASSPAATRQAGTDTQYF.

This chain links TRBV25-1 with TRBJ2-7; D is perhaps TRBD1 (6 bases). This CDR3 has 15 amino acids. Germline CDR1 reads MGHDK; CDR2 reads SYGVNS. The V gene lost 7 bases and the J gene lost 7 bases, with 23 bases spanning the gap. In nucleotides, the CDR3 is TGTGCCAGCACTTTCGGTGGGGCAGGGGAGCGGGAGCAGTACTTC. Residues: CASTFGGAGEREQYF.

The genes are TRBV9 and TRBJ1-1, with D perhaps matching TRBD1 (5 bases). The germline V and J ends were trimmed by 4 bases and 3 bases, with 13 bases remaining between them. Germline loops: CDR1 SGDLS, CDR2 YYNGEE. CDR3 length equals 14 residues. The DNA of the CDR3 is TGTGCCAGCAGCCCATATTTGGGGGACACTGAAGCTTTCTTT. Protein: CASSPYLGDTEAFF.

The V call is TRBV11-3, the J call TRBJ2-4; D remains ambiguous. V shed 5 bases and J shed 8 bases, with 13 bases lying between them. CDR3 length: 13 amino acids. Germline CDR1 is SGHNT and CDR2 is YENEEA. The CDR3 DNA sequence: TGTGCCAGCAGCCCACCCGGTGGAGACATTCAGTACTTC. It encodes CASSPPGGDIQYF. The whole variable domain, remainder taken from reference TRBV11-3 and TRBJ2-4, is EAGVVQSPRYKIIEKKQPVAFWCNPISGHNTLYWYLQNLGQGPELLIRYENEEAVDDSQLPKDRFSAERLKGVDSTLKIQPAELGDSAVYLCASSPPGGDIQYFGAGTRLSVL.

The CDR3 protein is CASRYGTLETQYF. CDR3 nucleotides: TGTGCCAGCAGGTACGGGACTCTGGAGACCCAGTACTTC. V usage is TRBV5-6 and J usage is TRBJ2-5; D might be TRBD2 (6 bases). V lost 5 bases, J lost 5 bases, and 13 bases lay in between. CDR1 is SGHDT and CDR2 is YYEEEE in the germline V gene. CDR3 length: 13 amino acids.

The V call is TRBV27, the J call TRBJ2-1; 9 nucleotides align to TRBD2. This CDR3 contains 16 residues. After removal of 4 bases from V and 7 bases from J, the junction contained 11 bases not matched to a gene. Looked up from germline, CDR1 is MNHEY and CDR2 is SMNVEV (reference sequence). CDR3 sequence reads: CASSYNGGRGWNEQFF. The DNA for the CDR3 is TGTGCCAGCAGTTATAACGGCGGGAGGGGGTGGAATGAGCAGTTCTTC.

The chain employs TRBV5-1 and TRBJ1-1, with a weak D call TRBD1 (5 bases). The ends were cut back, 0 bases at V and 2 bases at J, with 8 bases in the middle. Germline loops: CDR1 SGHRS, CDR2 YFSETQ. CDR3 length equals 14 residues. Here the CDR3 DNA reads TGCGCCAGCAGCTTGGGGGACTTTAACACTGAAGCTTTCTTT. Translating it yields CASSLGDFNTEAFF. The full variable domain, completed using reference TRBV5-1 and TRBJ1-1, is KAGVTQTPRYLIKTRGQQVTLSCSPISGHRSVSWYQQTPGQGLQFLFEYFSETQRNKGNFPGRFSGRQFSNSRSEMNVSTLELGDSALYLCASSLGDFNTEAFFGQGTRLTVV.

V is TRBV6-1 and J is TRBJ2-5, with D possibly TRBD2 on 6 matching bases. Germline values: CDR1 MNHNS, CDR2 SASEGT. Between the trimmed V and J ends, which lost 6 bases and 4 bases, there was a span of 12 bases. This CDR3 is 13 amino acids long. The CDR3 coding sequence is TGTGCCAGCAGCCCGGTGCGGGGAGAGACCCAGTACTTC. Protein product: CASSPVRGETQYF.